This TCR beta chain is drawn from a study of T cell responses to AZD1222 COVID-19 vaccine. This clone was observed a single time. Germline-derived CDR1 and CDR2 are MRHNA and SNTAGT. V shed 6 bases and J shed 11 bases, with 19 bases lying between them. The CDR3 is 14 residues long. The repertoire was sequenced with immunoSEQ multiplex PCR; TCRdb's copy has only in-frame clones and lacks some. The sample has 68,000 or so clones, 80% to 85% seen once. This chain uses TRBV6-4 with TRBJ1-4, with TRBD1 as a possible D gene (5 bases). The TCR originated in an adult in good health. Sequenced here: peripheral blood, sampled on day 0 of AZD1222 vaccination. CDR3 sequence reads: CASRGRGKLWKLFF. CDR3 in DNA: TGTGCCAGCAGGGGACGGGGGAAATTATGGAAACTGTTTTTT.